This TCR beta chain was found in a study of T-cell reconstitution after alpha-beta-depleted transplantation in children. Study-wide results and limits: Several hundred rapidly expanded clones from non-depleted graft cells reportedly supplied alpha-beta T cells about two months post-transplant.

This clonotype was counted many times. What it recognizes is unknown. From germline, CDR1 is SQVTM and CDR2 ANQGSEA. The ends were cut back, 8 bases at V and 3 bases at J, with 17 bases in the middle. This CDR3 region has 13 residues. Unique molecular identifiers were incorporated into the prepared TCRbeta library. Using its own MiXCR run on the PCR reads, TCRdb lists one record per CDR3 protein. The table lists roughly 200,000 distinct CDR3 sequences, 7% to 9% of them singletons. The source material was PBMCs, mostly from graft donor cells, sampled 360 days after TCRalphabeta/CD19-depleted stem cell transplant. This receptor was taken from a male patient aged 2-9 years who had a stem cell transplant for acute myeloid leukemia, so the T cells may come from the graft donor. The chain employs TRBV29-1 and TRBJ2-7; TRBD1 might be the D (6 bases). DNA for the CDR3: TGCAGCCTGAAACAGGGCTGTGACTACGAGCAGTACTTC. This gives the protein CSLKQGCDYEQYF.